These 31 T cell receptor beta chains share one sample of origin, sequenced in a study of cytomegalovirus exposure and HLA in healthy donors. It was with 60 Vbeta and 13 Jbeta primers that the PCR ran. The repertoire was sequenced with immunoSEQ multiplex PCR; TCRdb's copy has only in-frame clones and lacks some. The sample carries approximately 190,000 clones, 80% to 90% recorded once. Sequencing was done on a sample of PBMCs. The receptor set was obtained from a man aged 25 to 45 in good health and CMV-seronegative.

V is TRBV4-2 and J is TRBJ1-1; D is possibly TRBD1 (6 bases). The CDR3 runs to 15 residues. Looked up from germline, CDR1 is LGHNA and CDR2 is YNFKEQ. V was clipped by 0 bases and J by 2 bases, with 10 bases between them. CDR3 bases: TGTGCCAGCAGCCAAGACCAGGGGTTCAACACTGAAGCTTTCTTT. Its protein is CASSQDQGFNTEAFF.

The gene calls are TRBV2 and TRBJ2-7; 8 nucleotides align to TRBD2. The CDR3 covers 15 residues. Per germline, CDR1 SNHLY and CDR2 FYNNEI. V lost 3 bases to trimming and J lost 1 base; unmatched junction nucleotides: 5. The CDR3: CASSDLAGGSYEQYF. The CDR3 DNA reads TGTGCCAGCAGTGATCTTGCGGGGGGATCCTACGAGCAGTACTTC.

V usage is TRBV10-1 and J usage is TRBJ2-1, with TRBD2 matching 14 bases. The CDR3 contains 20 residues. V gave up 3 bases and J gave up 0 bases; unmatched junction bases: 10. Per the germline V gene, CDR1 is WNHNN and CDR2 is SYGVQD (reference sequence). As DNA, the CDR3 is TGCGCCAGCAGTGATGGGGAGACTAGCGGGGGGGTGAGCTCCTACAATGAGCAGTTCTTC. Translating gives CASSDGETSGGVSSYNEQFF.

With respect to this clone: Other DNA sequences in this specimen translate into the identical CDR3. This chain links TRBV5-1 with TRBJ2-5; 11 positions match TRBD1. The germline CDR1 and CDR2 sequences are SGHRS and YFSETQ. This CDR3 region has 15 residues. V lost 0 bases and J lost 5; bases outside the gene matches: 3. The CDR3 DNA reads TGCGCCAGCAGCTTGGCCGGGACAGGGGGGGAGACCCAGTACTTC. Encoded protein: CASSLAGTGGETQYF.

CDR3 nucleotide sequence: TGTGCCAGCAGTTTATTGGCGGGAGTGTTCACAGATACGCAGTATTTT. As protein: CASSLLAGVFTDTQYF. The chain employs TRBV27 and TRBJ2-3; 7 bases map to TRBD2. The trim removed 1 base at V and 2 bases at J, leaving 6 bases unmatched. The CDR3 has 16 residues. CDR1 is MNHEY and CDR2 is SMNVEV in the germline V gene (reference sequence).

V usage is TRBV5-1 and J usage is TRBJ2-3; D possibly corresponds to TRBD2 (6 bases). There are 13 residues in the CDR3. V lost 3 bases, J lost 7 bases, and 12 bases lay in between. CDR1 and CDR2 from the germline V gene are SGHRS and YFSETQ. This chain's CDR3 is CASSSEGTYTQYF. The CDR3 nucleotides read TGCGCCAGCAGCTCGGAGGGGACTTATACGCAGTATTTT.

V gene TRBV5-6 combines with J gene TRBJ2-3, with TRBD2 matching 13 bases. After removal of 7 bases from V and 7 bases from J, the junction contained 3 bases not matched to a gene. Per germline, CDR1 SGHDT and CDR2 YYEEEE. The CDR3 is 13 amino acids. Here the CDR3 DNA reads TGTGCCAGCGAGGGACTAGCGGGGAATACGCAGTATTTT. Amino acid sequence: CASEGLAGNTQYF.

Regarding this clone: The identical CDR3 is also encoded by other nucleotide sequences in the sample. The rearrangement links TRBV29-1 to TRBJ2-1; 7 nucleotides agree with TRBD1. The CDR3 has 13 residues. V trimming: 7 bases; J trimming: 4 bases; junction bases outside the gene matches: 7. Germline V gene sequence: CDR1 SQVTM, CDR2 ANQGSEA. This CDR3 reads CSAGTDSYNEQFF. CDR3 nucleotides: TGCAGCGCTGGGACAGACTCTTACAATGAGCAGTTCTTC.

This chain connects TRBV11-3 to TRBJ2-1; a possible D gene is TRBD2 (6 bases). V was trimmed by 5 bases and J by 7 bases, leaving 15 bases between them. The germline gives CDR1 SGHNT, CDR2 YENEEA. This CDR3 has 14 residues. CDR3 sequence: CASSPEVGGNEQFF. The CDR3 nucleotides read TGTGCCAGCAGCCCCGAGGTTGGAGGGAATGAGCAGTTCTTC.

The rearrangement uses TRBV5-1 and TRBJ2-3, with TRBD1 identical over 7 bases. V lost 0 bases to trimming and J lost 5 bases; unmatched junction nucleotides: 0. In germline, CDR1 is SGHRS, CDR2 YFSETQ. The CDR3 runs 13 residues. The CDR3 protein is CASSLGQGDTQYF. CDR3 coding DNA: TGCGCCAGCAGCTTGGGACAGGGAGATACGCAGTATTTT.

CDR3 residues: CASSFGGLAREAFF. As DNA, the CDR3 is TGTGCCAGCAGTTTTGGGGGCCTGGCCCGAGAGGCTTTCTTT. The chain employs TRBV27 and TRBJ1-1; D may be TRBD1 (6 bases). Germline V CDR1 and CDR2: MNHEY, SMNVEV (reference sequence). The CDR3 contains 14 residues. With 3 bases removed from V and 11 bases from J, the gap between germline ends came to 19 bases.

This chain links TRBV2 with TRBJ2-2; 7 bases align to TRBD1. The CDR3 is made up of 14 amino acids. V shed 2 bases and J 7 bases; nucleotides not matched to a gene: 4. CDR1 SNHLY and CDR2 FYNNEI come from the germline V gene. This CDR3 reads CASSERGRDGELFF. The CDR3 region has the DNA TGTGCCAGCAGTGAAAGGGGGCGCGACGGGGAGCTGTTTTTT.

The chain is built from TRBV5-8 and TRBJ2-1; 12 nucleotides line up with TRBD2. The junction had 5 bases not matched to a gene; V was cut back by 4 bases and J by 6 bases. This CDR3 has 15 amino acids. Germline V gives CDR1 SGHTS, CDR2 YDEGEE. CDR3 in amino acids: CASSQTSGRFNEQFF. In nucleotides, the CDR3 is TGTGCCAGCAGCCAGACTAGCGGGAGATTCAATGAGCAGTTCTTC.

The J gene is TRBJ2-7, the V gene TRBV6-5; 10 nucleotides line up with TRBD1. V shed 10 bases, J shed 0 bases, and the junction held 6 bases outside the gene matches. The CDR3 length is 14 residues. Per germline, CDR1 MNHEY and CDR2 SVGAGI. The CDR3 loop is CAIRQGASSYEQYF. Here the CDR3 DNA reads TGTGCCATCAGACAGGGGGCATCCTCCTACGAGCAGTACTTC.

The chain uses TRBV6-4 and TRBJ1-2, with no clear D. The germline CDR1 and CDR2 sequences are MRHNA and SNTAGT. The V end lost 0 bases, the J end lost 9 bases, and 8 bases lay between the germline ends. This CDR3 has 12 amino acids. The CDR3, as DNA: TGTGCCAGCAGTGACTCGAGTGGTAGCTACACCTTC. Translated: CASSDSSGSYTF.

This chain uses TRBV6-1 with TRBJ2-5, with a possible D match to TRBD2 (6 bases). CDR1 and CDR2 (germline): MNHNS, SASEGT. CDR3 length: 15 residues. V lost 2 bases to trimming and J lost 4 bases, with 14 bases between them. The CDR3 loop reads CASSERGNWGETQYF. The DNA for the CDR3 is TGTGCCAGCAGTGAACGCGGGAACTGGGGAGAGACCCAGTACTTC.

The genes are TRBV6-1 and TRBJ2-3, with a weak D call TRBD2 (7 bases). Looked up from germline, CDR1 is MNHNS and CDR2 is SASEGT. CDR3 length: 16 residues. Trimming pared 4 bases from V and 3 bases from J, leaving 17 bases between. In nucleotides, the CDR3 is TGTGCCAGCAGTGGGGGGGGGCCCTTTCGTACAGATACGCAGTATTTT. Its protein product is CASSGGGPFRTDTQYF.

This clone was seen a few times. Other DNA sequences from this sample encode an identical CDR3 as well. The CDR3 DNA follows: TGTGCCAGCAGTGAAGCCTGGACAGGGCAAGAGACCCAGTACTTC. This gives the protein CASSEAWTGQETQYF. The gene calls are TRBV2 and TRBJ2-5; TRBD1 agrees at 8 bases. The trim removed 0 bases at V and 2 bases at J, leaving 2 bases unmatched. Germline CDR1 reads SNHLY; CDR2 reads FYNNEI. CDR3 length: 15 residues.

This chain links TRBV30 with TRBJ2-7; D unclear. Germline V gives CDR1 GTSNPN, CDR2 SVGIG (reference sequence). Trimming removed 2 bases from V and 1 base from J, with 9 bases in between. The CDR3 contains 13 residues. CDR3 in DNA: TGTGCCTGGAGTTTATCTCCGTCCTACGAGCAGTACTTC. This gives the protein CAWSLSPSYEQYF.

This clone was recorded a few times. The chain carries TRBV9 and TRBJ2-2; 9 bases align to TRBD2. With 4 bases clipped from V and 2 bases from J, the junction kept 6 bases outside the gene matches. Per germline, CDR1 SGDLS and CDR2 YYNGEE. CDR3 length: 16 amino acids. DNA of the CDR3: TGTGCCAGCAGCCCACAAGCGGGGGGAAACACCGGGGAGCTGTTTTTT. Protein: CASSPQAGGNTGELFF.

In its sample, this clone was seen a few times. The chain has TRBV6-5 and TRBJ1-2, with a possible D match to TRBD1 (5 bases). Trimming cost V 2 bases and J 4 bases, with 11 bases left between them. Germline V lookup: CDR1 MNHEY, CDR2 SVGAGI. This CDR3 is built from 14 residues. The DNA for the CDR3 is TGTGCCAGCAGTTACATCCAGGGATCCTATGGCTACACCTTC. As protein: CASSYIQGSYGYTF.

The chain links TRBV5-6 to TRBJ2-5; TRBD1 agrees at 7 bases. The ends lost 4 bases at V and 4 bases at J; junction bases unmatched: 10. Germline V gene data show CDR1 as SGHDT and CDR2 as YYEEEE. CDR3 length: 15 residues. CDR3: CASSLFDRARETQYF. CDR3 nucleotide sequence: TGTGCCAGCAGCCTATTCGACAGGGCCCGAGAGACCCAGTACTTC.

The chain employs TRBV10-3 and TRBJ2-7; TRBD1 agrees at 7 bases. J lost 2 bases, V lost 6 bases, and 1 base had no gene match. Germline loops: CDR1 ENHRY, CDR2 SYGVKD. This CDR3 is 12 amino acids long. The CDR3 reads CAIRGQTYEQYF. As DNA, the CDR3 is TGTGCCATCAGGGGACAGACCTACGAGCAGTACTTC.

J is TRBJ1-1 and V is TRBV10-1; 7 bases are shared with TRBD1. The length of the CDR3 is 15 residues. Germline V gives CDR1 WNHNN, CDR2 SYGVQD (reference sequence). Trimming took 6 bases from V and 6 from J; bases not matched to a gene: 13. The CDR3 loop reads CASSDGQVGGSEAFF. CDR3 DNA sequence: TGCGCCAGCAGCGACGGACAGGTTGGAGGGTCTGAAGCTTTCTTT.

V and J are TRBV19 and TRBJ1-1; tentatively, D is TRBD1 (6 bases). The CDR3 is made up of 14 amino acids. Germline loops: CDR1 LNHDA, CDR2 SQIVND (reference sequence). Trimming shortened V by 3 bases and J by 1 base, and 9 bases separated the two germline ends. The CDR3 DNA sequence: TGTGCCAGTAGTATCATGGGACAGAACACTGAAGCTTTCTTT. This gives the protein CASSIMGQNTEAFF.

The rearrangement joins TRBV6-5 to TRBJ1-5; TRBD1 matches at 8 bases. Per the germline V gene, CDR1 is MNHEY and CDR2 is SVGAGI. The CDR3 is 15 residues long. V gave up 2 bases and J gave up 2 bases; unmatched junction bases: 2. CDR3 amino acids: CASSYAGGGNQPQHF. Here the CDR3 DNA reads TGTGCCAGCAGTTACGCAGGGGGCGGCAATCAGCCCCAGCATTTT.

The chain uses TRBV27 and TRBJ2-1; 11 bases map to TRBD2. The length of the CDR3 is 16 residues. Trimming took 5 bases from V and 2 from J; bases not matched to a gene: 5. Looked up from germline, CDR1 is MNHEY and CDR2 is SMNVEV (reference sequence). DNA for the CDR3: TGTGCCAGCAGTCTTAATAGCGGGGGGGCCTACAATGAGCAGTTCTTC. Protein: CASSLNSGGAYNEQFF.

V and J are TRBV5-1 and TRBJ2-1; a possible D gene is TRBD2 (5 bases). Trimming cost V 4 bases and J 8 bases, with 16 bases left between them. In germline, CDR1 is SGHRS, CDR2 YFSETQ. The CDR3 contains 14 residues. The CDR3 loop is CASSPGFGRDEQFF. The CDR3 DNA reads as TGCGCCAGCAGCCCGGGGTTCGGGCGGGATGAGCAGTTCTTC. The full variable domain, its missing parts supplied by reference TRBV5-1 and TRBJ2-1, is KAGVTQTPRYLIKTRGQQVTLSCSPISGHRSVSWYQQTPGQGLQFLFEYFSETQRNKGNFPGRFSGRQFSNSRSEMNVSTLELGDSALYLCASSPGFGRDEQFFGPGTRLTVL.

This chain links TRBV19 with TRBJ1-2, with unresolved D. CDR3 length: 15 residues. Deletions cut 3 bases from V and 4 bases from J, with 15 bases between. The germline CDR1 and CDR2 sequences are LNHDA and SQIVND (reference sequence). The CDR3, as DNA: TGTGCCAGTAGTATCCCGGGAGTAGGGAGCTATGGCTACACCTTC. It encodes CASSIPGVGSYGYTF.

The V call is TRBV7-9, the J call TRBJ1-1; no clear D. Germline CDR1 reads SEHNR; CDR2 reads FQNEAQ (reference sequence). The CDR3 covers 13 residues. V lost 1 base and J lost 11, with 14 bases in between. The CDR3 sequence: CASSLDEGLWAFF. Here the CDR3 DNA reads TGTGCCAGCAGCTTAGACGAGGGTTTATGGGCTTTCTTT.

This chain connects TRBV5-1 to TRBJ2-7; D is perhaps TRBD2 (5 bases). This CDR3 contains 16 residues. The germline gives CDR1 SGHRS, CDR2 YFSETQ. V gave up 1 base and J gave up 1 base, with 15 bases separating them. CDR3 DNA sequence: TGCGCCAGCAGCTTGTCCCGAGGGAGAACTTCCTACGAGCAGTACTTC. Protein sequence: CASSLSRGRTSYEQYF.